This T cell receptor (beta chain) derives from a study of tumor-infiltrating lymphocytes in primary liver carcinoma. Study conclusions and caveats: Among the pair types, tumor region pairs showed more overlap than tumor-adjacent and tumor-blood pairs. Tumors significantly exceeded blood in top-250-clone fraction (p = 0.039).

Co-extracted RNA and DNA came from approximately 20-30 mg of unsorted bulk tissue. Researchers generated TCR beta cDNA from roughly 500 ng of total RNA, relying on a constant-region primer. A slightly modified ARM-PCR protocol with three nested multiplex PCR rounds produced these TCR beta libraries. In the first two PCR rounds, TRBV1-TRBV30 forward primers were paired with a C-beta reverse primer, and each round lasted roughly 9 cycles. TCRdb ran MiXCR on the multiplex PCR reads and lists one entry per CDR3 protein. The sample consists of roughly 48,000 distinct CDR3 sequences, 70% to 80% of them appearing once. About this clonotype: Its target is not known. A much larger clonotype is one base distant, so this may be a read error.

The CDR3 has 13 amino acids. Germline CDR1 and CDR2: MNHNY and SVGAGI (reference sequence). Material for sequencing was liver tumor tissue from sampling region 3. Subset noted: tumor region T3, left-lateral pole. The source of this sequence is a man between 35 and 55 years old with primary liver carcinoma and hepatitis B virus infection. The chain carries TRBV6-6 and TRBJ1-1; D is undetermined. CDR3 coding DNA: TGTGCCAGCAGACAACGGGAGAACACTGAAGCTCTCTTT. Translating it yields CASRQRENTEALF.